The clone carrying this T cell receptor (beta chain) appeared a few times. The antigen remains undetermined. From RNA transcripts, TCR beta CDR3 regions were amplified. Carried out on the TCR CDR3, a first-round RT-PCR used the HTBI primer set. TCRdb redid the calling of the multiplex PCR reads with MiXCR, one entry per CDR3 protein. Of hundreds of thousands of distinct CDR3 sequences listed, around 42% are singletons. The study defined stable Graves' hyperthyroidism as no ophthalmopathy progression within 18 months. Uncontrolled infections, other autoimmune diseases, pregnancy or lactation led to exclusion of patients. This record comes from a study of T cells in Graves' hyperthyroidism and ophthalmopathy. Per germline, CDR1 SEHNR and CDR2 FQNEAQ (reference sequence). The CDR3 runs 18 residues. Trimming shortened V by 3 bases and J by 4 bases, and 25 bases separated the two germline ends. Regarding the study as a whole: Most clonotypes that expanded in the thyroid above 0.001 also showed up in blood.

The sequencing sample was made of peripheral blood or thyroid tissue (not recorded which). The chain is built from TRBV7-9 and TRBJ2-7; perhaps D is TRBD1 or TRBD2 (5 bases each). The receptor was isolated from a woman aged 18-29 years with Graves' hyperthyroidism. The CDR3 here is CASSFEARTAMGVYEQYF. DNA for the CDR3: TGTGCCAGCAGCTTCGAAGCGCGAACAGCAATGGGGGTATACGAGCAGTACTTC. Together with reference TRBV7-9 and TRBJ2-7, the CDR3 gives the full variable domain: DTGVSQNPRHKITKRGQNVTFRCDPISEHNRLYWYRQTLGQGPEFLTYFQNEAQLEKSRLLSDRFSAERPKGSFSTLEIQRTEQGDSAMYLCASSFEARTAMGVYEQYFGPGTRLTVT.